The 18 T cell receptor beta chains presented below share a single source sample, sequenced in a study of blood T cell repertoires in COVID-19. Clones were sequenced by immunoSEQ multiplex PCR, and TCRdb holds only the in-frame ones, with some missing. Of 150,000 to 200,000 clones in the sample, 65% to 90% were seen once. Sequencing input: peripheral blood. Source of these receptors: a man aged 55 to 70 with acute or convalescent COVID-19.

This chain connects TRBV19 to TRBJ1-5; 10 bases line up with TRBD1. The CDR3 consists of 17 residues. Germline trimming cut 5 bases from V and 2 bases from J; bases unmatched to any gene: 9. The germline V gene has CDR1 LNHDA and CDR2 SQIVND (reference sequence). CDR3 residues: CASSGGTGVGGNQPQHF. The CDR3 bases are TGTGCCAGTAGTGGGGGGACAGGGGTCGGAGGCAATCAGCCCCAGCATTTT.

The chain is built from TRBV12-3 or TRBV12-4 and TRBJ1-1; D not resolved. The CDR3 runs to 13 residues. The V and J ends lost 8 bases and 3 bases respectively, with 13 bases between them. The CDR3 DNA reads as TGTGCCAGCCTCGGGTCCTGGGACACTGAAGCTTTCTTT. The encoded protein is CASLGSWDTEAFF.

The chain carries TRBV28 and TRBJ1-2, with 8 bases lining up with TRBD1. This CDR3 is 19 amino acids long. After removal of 4 bases from V and 9 bases from J, the junction contained 25 bases not matched to a gene. CDR1 and CDR2 (germline): MDHEN, SYDVKM. CDR3 amino acids: CASSWPNPGQVQGPRSYTF. DNA for the CDR3: TGTGCCAGCAGTTGGCCCAACCCGGGACAGGTCCAGGGGCCCAGGAGCTACACCTTC.

The rearrangement joins TRBV2 to TRBJ1-1; TRBD1 is a possible D gene (6 bases). The V end lost 6 bases, the J end lost 5 bases, and 16 bases lay between the germline ends. The germline CDR1 and CDR2 sequences are SNHLY and FYNNEI. The CDR3 totals 14 residues. Here the CDR3 reads CASSADRLGTEAFF. CDR3 sequence (DNA): TGTGCCAGCAGCGCCGACAGGTTGGGGACTGAAGCTTTCTTT.

The rearrangement links TRBV15 to TRBJ1-2; tentative D call: TRBD1 (6 bases). V lost 0 bases to trimming and J lost 7 bases, with 12 bases between them. The CDR3 contains 14 residues. Looked up from germline, CDR1 is LNHNV and CDR2 is YYDKDF (reference sequence). The CDR3 region has the DNA TGTGCCACCAGCAGAGAGACAGGCATCGGTGGCTACACCTTC. As protein: CATSRETGIGGYTF.

This clone was counted a few times. The chain employs TRBV2 and TRBJ2-1; D gene unclear. The germline V gene has CDR1 SNHLY and CDR2 FYNNEI. Trimming removed 3 bases at V and 6 bases at J, with 12 bases between. The CDR3 is 14 residues long. CDR3 coding DNA: TGTGCCAGCAGTGATAGCCGAACTTCCAATGAGCAGTTCTTC. Amino acid sequence: CASSDSRTSNEQFF.

This clone has only one observation. J is TRBJ1-3 and V is TRBV24-1; the match to TRBD1 covers 7 bases. This CDR3 has 15 residues. CDR1 and CDR2 (germline): KGHDR, SFDVKD. V lost 2 bases to trimming and J lost 9 bases; unmatched junction nucleotides: 9. The CDR3 here is CATSDSGTVGGTIYF. The CDR3 coding sequence is TGTGCCACCAGTGATTCCGGGACAGTCGGGGGCACCATATATTTT.

The V and J genes are TRBV19 and TRBJ1-5; D uncertain. Germline V CDR1 and CDR2: LNHDA, SQIVND (reference sequence). Deletions cut 4 bases from V and 9 bases from J, with 10 bases between. The CDR3 has 12 amino acids. CDR3 DNA: TGTGCCAGTAGTACAAACCCAGGGCCCCAGCATTTT. It translates to CASSTNPGPQHF.

The V and J genes are TRBV5-4 and TRBJ2-5, with 7 positions matching TRBD1. Trimming took 5 bases from V and 3 from J; bases not matched to a gene: 7. This CDR3 comprises 14 residues. Germline values: CDR1 SGHNT, CDR2 YYREEE (reference sequence). The CDR3 DNA reads as TGTGCCAGCAGGAGGAAAGGGGGCGAAGAGACCCAGTACTTC. Residues: CASRRKGGEETQYF.

The V and J genes are TRBV29-1 and TRBJ2-7; D gene ambiguous. Germline values: CDR1 SQVTM, CDR2 ANQGSEA. The CDR3 is 11 amino acids. Trimming took off 2 bases at V and 2 bases at J, with 4 bases between the two ends. CDR3 sequence: CSVETTYEQYF. The CDR3 DNA is TGCAGCGTTGAAACAACCTACGAGCAGTACTTC.

This chain joins TRBV4-2 and TRBJ2-1; no clear D gene. V lost 1 base to trimming and J lost 8 bases, with 6 bases between them. This CDR3 has 12 amino acids. Germline V lookup: CDR1 LGHNA, CDR2 YNFKEQ. Here the CDR3 reads CASSQVRDEQFF. In DNA, the CDR3 is TGTGCCAGCAGCCAAGTTCGGGATGAGCAGTTCTTC.

The V gene is TRBV30, the J gene TRBJ2-5; D is uncertain. Germline CDR1 and CDR2: GTSNPN and SVGIG (reference sequence). This CDR3 region has 11 residues. V dropped 4 bases and J dropped 2 bases, with 5 bases sitting between them. CDR3 DNA sequence: TGTGCCTGGACAGTTCAAGAGACCCAGTACTTC. Its translation is CAWTVQETQYF. Supplemented by reference TRBV30 and TRBJ2-5, the full variable domain reads SQTIHQWPATLVQPVGSPLSLECTVEGTSNPNLYWYRQAAGRGLQLLFYSVGIGQISSEVPQNLSASRPQDRQFILSSKKLLLSDSGFYLCAWTVQETQYFGPGTRLLVL.

The chain is built from TRBV3-1 (or the pseudogene TRBV3-2) and TRBJ2-5; the match to TRBD2 covers 15 bases. Germline CDR1 is LGHDT and CDR2 is YNNKEL (reference sequence). V dropped 5 bases and J dropped 1; count of bases not matched to a gene: 5. The CDR3 is 17 residues long. The CDR3 nucleotides read TGTGCCAGCAGCACTCGGACTAGCGGGAGGGCCCAAGAGACCCAGTACTTC. Its translation: CASSTRTSGRAQETQYF.

The chain joins TRBV18 to TRBJ1-4; possible D gene TRBD1, 5 bases. The CDR3 runs 13 residues. The germline V gene has CDR1 KGHSH and CDR2 LQKENI. V lost 6 bases, J lost 5 bases, and 10 bases lay in between. For the CDR3, the DNA is TGTGCCAGCTCGCGGGGCGTGAATGAAAAACTGTTTTTT. Translating it yields CASSRGVNEKLFF.

Of note for this clone: At one of its ends the junction is not consistent with the germline gene, which may arise from a read error. The chain employs TRBV6-6 and TRBJ1-5; TRBD1 might be the D (6 bases). This CDR3 has 16 residues. Germline V gene data show CDR1 as MNHNY and CDR2 as SVGAGI (reference sequence). This CDR3 is CASNYPGRGSNQPQHF. CDR3 DNA: TGTGCCAGCAATTACCCTGGGAGGGGGAGCAATCAGCCCCAGCATTTT.

The chain recombines TRBV6-4 with TRBJ2-1; no firm D call. This CDR3 is built from 13 residues. V shed 3 bases and J shed 5 bases, with 8 bases lying between them. CDR1 is MRHNA, CDR2 SNTAGT, per germline. CDR3 nucleotides: TGTGCCAGCAGTGAAACAGCTAACAATGAGCAGTTCTTC. Its protein is CASSETANNEQFF.

The chain joins TRBV7-2 to TRBJ2-7; 7 positions agree with TRBD2. The CDR3 sequence is 15 residues long. In germline, CDR1 is SGHTA, CDR2 FQGNSA. V was pared by 4 bases and J by 7 bases, with 13 bases of the junction left unmatched. The CDR3: CASSSQGAGLREQYF. The CDR3 bases are TGTGCCAGCAGCTCTCAAGGAGCGGGGTTGAGAGAGCAGTACTTC.

A few counts support this clone. This chain connects TRBV7-3 to TRBJ1-1, with a tentative D call TRBD1 (5 bases). The CDR3 covers 14 residues. V lost 5 bases, J lost 1 base, and 11 bases lay in between. CDR1 is SGHTA and CDR2 is FQGTGA in the germline V gene. The CDR3 protein is CASSISGGNTEAFF. In nucleotides, the CDR3 is TGTGCCAGCAGCATCTCCGGGGGGAACACTGAAGCTTTCTTT.